One sample yielded the 26 T cell receptor beta chains listed below, sequenced in a study of preoperative IRX-2 immunotherapy in early breast cancer. Sequencing used immunoSEQ multiplex PCR; TCRdb keeps in-frame clones, though not all of them. The table lists about 13,000 clones, approximately 91% of them singletons, with roughly 28% in the top ten. The treatment here: preoperative locoregional IRX-2 cytokine immunotherapy. This sample was taken from a patient treated with IRX-2 immunotherapy. These receptors were collected from a human donor with breast cancer.

The CDR3 DNA follows: TGTGCCAGCAGTTTATTGCTAGCGGGGGGGCCTTACAATGAGCAGTTCTTC. Translating it yields CASSLLLAGGPYNEQFF. V is TRBV27 and J is TRBJ2-1; 12 nucleotides match TRBD2. CDR3 length equals 17 residues. From germline, CDR1 is MNHEY and CDR2 SMNVEV (reference sequence). With 1 base clipped from V and 4 bases from J, the junction kept 5 bases outside the gene matches.

The chain is built from TRBV25-1 and TRBJ1-1; the D gene is possibly TRBD1 (5 bases). Germline V gene lookup returns CDR1 MGHDK and CDR2 SYGVNS. CDR3 size: 17 residues. Trimming pared 3 bases from V and 1 base from J, leaving 18 bases between. This CDR3 reads CASSDLQGGWGNTEAFF. As DNA, the CDR3 is TGTGCCAGCAGTGATCTCCAGGGAGGGTGGGGGAACACTGAAGCTTTCTTT.

V usage is TRBV4-2 and J usage is TRBJ2-5; 11 bases map to TRBD2. This CDR3 comprises 16 residues. Germline CDR1 and CDR2: LGHNA and YNFKEQ. The trim removed 6 bases at V and 5 bases at J, leaving 11 bases unmatched. The CDR3 loop is CASSRVAGGPEETQYF. The CDR3 DNA sequence: TGTGCCAGCAGTCGCGTAGCGGGGGGGCCGGAGGAGACCCAGTACTTC.

This clone was seen a handful of times. For the CDR3, the DNA is TGCAGTATTAAGTCCGGCTACACTGAAGCTTTCTTT. Residues: CSIKSGYTEAFF. The chain uses TRBV29-1 and TRBJ1-1; D gene uncertain. The CDR3 contains 12 residues. Germline lookup yields CDR1 SQVTM and CDR2 ANQGSEA.

This clone occurred once. This chain joins TRBV2 and TRBJ2-7; 10 bases fit TRBD1. This CDR3 comprises 18 residues. The J segment lost 5 bases and the V segment lost 5 bases, leaving 18 bases of the junction unmatched. CDR1 is SNHLY and CDR2 is FYNNEI in the germline V gene. The DNA of the CDR3 is TGTGCCAGCAGTATGGTCCCCTACCGGGACAGGGGAAGAAACGAGCAGTACTTC. It encodes CASSMVPYRDRGRNEQYF. The full variable domain, completed using reference TRBV2 and TRBJ2-7, is EPEVTQTPSHQVTQMGQEVILRCVPISNHLYFYWYRQILGQKVEFLVSFYNNEISEKSEIFDDQFSVERPDGSNFTLKIRSTKLEDSAMYFCASSMVPYRDRGRNEQYFGPGTRLTVT.

The chain couples TRBV29-1 to TRBJ2-1; no firm D call. In germline, CDR1 is SQVTM, CDR2 ANQGSEA. This CDR3 is 15 amino acids long. Between the trimmed V and J ends, which lost 7 bases and 1 base, there was a span of 17 bases. This chain's CDR3 is CSATRRGGSYNEQFF. As DNA, the CDR3 is TGCAGCGCCACCCGCCGTGGCGGTTCCTACAATGAGCAGTTCTTC.

The rearrangement joins TRBV2 to TRBJ2-7; a weak D match, TRBD2 (6 bases). The CDR3 spans 13 residues. Trimming shortened V by 6 bases and J by 4 bases, and 13 bases separated the two germline ends. Germline-derived CDR1 and CDR2 are SNHLY and FYNNEI. CDR3 in amino acids: CASRRGDSYEQYF. The CDR3 nucleotides read TGTGCCAGCAGAAGAGGGGACTCGTACGAGCAGTACTTC. Drawing the rest from reference TRBV2 and TRBJ2-7, the complete variable domain is EPEVTQTPSHQVTQMGQEVILRCVPISNHLYFYWYRQILGQKVEFLVSFYNNEISEKSEIFDDQFSVERPDGSNFTLKIRSTKLEDSAMYFCASRRGDSYEQYFGPGTRLTVT.

The chain carries TRBV27 and TRBJ1-1, with D uncertain. Germline V CDR1 and CDR2: MNHEY, SMNVEV (reference sequence). V dropped 3 bases and J dropped 1 base, with 6 bases sitting between them. This CDR3 has 13 amino acids. The CDR3 reads CASSFRGNTEAFF. In DNA, the CDR3 is TGTGCCAGCAGTTTCCGAGGGAACACTGAAGCTTTCTTT.

This clone came up once. This sequence joins TRBV19 and TRBJ1-1, with a tentative D call TRBD1 (5 bases). CDR1 is LNHDA and CDR2 is SQIVND in the germline V gene (reference sequence). The V end was cut by 10 bases, the J end by 0 bases, with 18 bases between. The CDR3 is made up of 15 amino acids. CDR3 residues: CATLNIDSLNTEAFF. The DNA for the CDR3 is TGTGCCACCCTAAACATTGACAGTTTGAACACTGAAGCTTTCTTT. The full variable domain, completed using reference TRBV19 and TRBJ1-1, is DGGITQSPKYLFRKEGQNVTLSCEQNLNHDAMYWYRQDPGQGLRLIYYSQIVNDFQKGDIAEGYSVSREKKESFPLTVTSAQKNPTAFYLCATLNIDSLNTEAFFGQGTRLTVV.

The rearrangement links TRBV18 to TRBJ1-6; 10 bases agree with TRBD1. Per the germline V gene, CDR1 is KGHSH and CDR2 is LQKENI. The CDR3 loop spans 17 amino acids. Trimming cost V 2 bases and J 8 bases; bases outside gene matches: 9. The CDR3 DNA sequence: TGTGCCAGCTCACCAGGGAGACAGGGGGCGTTGCATTCACCCCTCCACTTT. It yields the protein CASSPGRQGALHSPLHF. Variable domain in full (rest from reference TRBV18 and TRBJ1-6): NAGVMQNPRHLVRRRGQEARLRCSPMKGHSHVYWYRQLPEEGLKFMVYLQKENIIDESGMPKERFSAEFPKEGPSILRIQQVVRGDSAAYFCASSPGRQGALHSPLHFGNGTRLTVT.

The chain has TRBV7-8 and TRBJ1-2; 9 nucleotides align to TRBD1. CDR1 is SGHVS, CDR2 FQNEAQ, per germline. The junction had 6 bases not matched to a gene; V was cut back by 2 bases and J by 5 bases. The CDR3 contains 15 residues. CDR3: CASSLTGTGRYGYTF. The CDR3, as DNA: TGTGCCAGCAGCTTAACGGGGACAGGGCGTTATGGCTACACCTTC.

The chain employs TRBV5-4 and TRBJ1-3; unclear D gene. Germline values: CDR1 SGHNT, CDR2 YYREEE (reference sequence). This CDR3 is 15 amino acids long. Trimming took 5 bases from V and 0 from J, leaving 12 bases between them. This CDR3 reads CASSSGVGSGNTIYF. The CDR3 DNA reads TGTGCCAGCAGTTCCGGCGTGGGCTCTGGAAACACCATATATTTT.

This chain links TRBV5-8 with TRBJ2-6, with D unclear. V dropped 5 bases and J dropped 0 bases, with 9 bases sitting between them. Germline V gene data show CDR1 as SGHTS and CDR2 as YDEGEE. This CDR3 is built from 15 residues. CDR3 loop: CASSPRISGANVLTF. CDR3 nucleotide sequence: TGTGCCAGCAGTCCGCGGATCTCTGGGGCCAACGTCCTGACTTTC.

This chain uses TRBV2 with TRBJ2-5; 11 nucleotides match TRBD1. With 7 bases clipped from V and 4 bases from J, the junction kept 8 bases outside the gene matches. Germline V gene lookup returns CDR1 SNHLY and CDR2 FYNNEI. This CDR3 has 15 amino acids. CDR3 loop: CASTARTGGGETQYF. The CDR3 bases are TGTGCCAGCACCGCCAGGACAGGGGGCGGAGAGACCCAGTACTTC.

CDR3 loop: CASSFQGRGGYTF. CDR3 coding DNA: TGTGCCAGCAGTTTTCAGGGCCGGGGTGGCTACACCTTC. The V gene is TRBV27, the J gene TRBJ1-2; TRBD1 is a possible D gene (5 bases). This CDR3 spans 13 amino acids. Per the germline V gene, CDR1 is MNHEY and CDR2 is SMNVEV (reference sequence). With 3 bases removed from V and 7 bases from J, the gap between germline ends came to 12 bases.

The gene calls are TRBV2 and TRBJ1-2; tentatively, D is TRBD1 (6 bases). Germline V CDR1 and CDR2: SNHLY, FYNNEI. Trimming shortened V by 7 bases and J by 5 bases, and 11 bases separated the two germline ends. The length of the CDR3 is 12 residues. CDR3 sequence reads: CASNRDRYGYTF. For the CDR3, the DNA is TGTGCCAGCAACAGGGACCGGTATGGCTACACCTTC.

This clone was seen more than once but under ten times. The V call is TRBV5-8, the J call TRBJ1-5, with D possibly being TRBD1 (6 bases). The length of the CDR3 is 16 residues. The ends were cut back, 0 bases at V and 6 bases at J, with 16 bases in the middle. Germline CDR1 reads SGHTS; CDR2 reads YDEGEE. The CDR3 loop is CASSLERGQVIQPQHF. Written as DNA, the CDR3 is TGTGCCAGCAGCTTGGAGCGGGGACAAGTCATTCAGCCCCAGCATTTT.

This clone was counted a few times. The chain couples TRBV2 to TRBJ2-7, with TRBD1 as a possible D gene (6 bases). Germline V CDR1 and CDR2: SNHLY, FYNNEI. CDR3 size: 14 residues. Trimming pared 6 bases from V and 7 bases from J, leaving 19 bases between. In DNA, the CDR3 is TGTGCCAGCAGAGATGGACAGTGGGTGGGTGAGCAGTACGTC. Translating it yields CASRDGQWVGEQYV.

This clone has a handful of counts. This chain links TRBV11-2 with TRBJ1-2, with 10 bases that match TRBD1. With V trimmed by 6 bases and J by 3 bases, 7 bases remained unmatched. From germline, CDR1 is SGHAT and CDR2 FQNNGV. The CDR3 runs to 15 residues. The CDR3 sequence: CASRATGGLDYGYTF. The CDR3 bases are TGTGCCAGCAGGGCGACAGGGGGCCTCGACTATGGCTACACCTTC.

The chain combines TRBV30 with TRBJ1-6, with D perhaps matching TRBD1 (5 bases). The CDR3 extends over 13 amino acids. Trimming removed 5 bases at V and 4 bases at J, with 9 bases between. Germline lookup yields CDR1 GTSNPN and CDR2 SVGIG (reference sequence). The CDR3 is CAWLGQYNSPLHF. CDR3 bases: TGTGCCTGGCTAGGACAATATAATTCACCCCTCCACTTT.

The chain uses TRBV4-2 and TRBJ1-4; D not certain. Germline values: CDR1 LGHNA, CDR2 YNFKEQ. The CDR3 sequence is 17 residues long. V was clipped by 0 bases and J by 4 bases, with 15 bases between them. As DNA, the CDR3 is TGTGCCAGCAGCCAAGAGACCCAAGCTGGGGTTAATGAAAAACTGTTTTTT. Its protein product is CASSQETQAGVNEKLFF.

This sequence joins TRBV10-1 and TRBJ2-1; 8 bases map to TRBD1. The V and J ends lost 3 bases and 7 bases, in that order; junction bases with no gene match: 11. This CDR3 region has 16 residues. Germline lookup yields CDR1 WNHNN and CDR2 SYGVQD (reference sequence). The CDR3 DNA sequence: TGCGCCAGCAGTGAATCTTTCCAGGGGGCTATGAATGAGCAGTTCTTC. Translation gives CASSESFQGAMNEQFF.

This clone was picked up one time. The CDR3 is CSVAHNYEQYF. For the CDR3, the DNA is TGCAGCGTCGCTCACAATTACGAGCAGTACTTC. The V gene is TRBV29-1, the J gene TRBJ2-7; D uncertain. V shed 6 bases and J shed 4 bases, with 10 bases lying between them. The CDR3 runs to 11 residues. Germline V gene data show CDR1 as SQVTM and CDR2 as ANQGSEA.

The V and J genes are TRBV27 and TRBJ1-6; D call uncertain. The length of the CDR3 is 12 residues. From germline, CDR1 is MNHEY and CDR2 SMNVEV (reference sequence). The V and J ends lost 6 bases and 7 bases respectively, with 7 bases between them. The CDR3 here is CASRNGNSPLHF. The CDR3 bases are TGTGCCAGCAGAAACGGCAATTCACCCCTCCACTTT.

The rearrangement links TRBV5-1 to TRBJ2-2, with 9 bases that match TRBD2. The CDR3 runs 17 residues. V lost 4 bases to trimming and J lost 0 bases; unmatched junction nucleotides: 7. Per germline, CDR1 SGHRS and CDR2 YFSETQ. The CDR3 sequence: CASSLTSGRPNTGELFF. The CDR3 DNA follows: TGCGCCAGCAGCCTGACTAGCGGCAGACCGAACACCGGGGAGCTGTTTTTT.

The chain links TRBV5-1 to TRBJ1-5; the match to TRBD1 covers 7 bases. The CDR3 totals 15 residues. Germline-derived CDR1 and CDR2 are SGHRS and YFSETQ. V lost 4 bases to trimming and J lost 5 bases; unmatched junction nucleotides: 9. The CDR3 reads CASSREGGEYQPQHF. In DNA, the CDR3 is TGCGCCAGCAGCAGGGAAGGGGGCGAATATCAGCCCCAGCATTTT.